Listed here are 5 T cell receptor beta chains from one sample, sequenced in a study of technical replicates of blood from several donors. Method: immunoSEQ multiplex PCR; TCRdb's copy keeps in-frame clones and lacks some. The sample includes 75,000 to 95,000 clones, about 93% of them seen just once. Sample: T cells isolated from PBMCs. These receptors came from a human donor in good health.

The chain has TRBV7-9 and TRBJ1-1, with TRBD1 matching 7 bases. This CDR3 has 15 amino acids. Germline V gene data show CDR1 as SEHNR and CDR2 as FQNEAQ (reference sequence). Unmatched junction bases numbered 7, after V lost 5 bases and J lost 1 base. CDR3 sequence (DNA): TGTGCCAGCAGCCTTCCGGGACAGCCGAACACTGAAGCTTTCTTT. This codes for CASSLPGQPNTEAFF. The variable domain in full, with the rest retrieved from reference TRBV7-9 and TRBJ1-1, is DTGVSQNPRHKITKRGQNVTFRCDPISEHNRLYWYRQTLGQGPEFLTYFQNEAQLEKSRLLSDRFSAERPKGSFSTLEIQRTEQGDSAMYLCASSLPGQPNTEAFFGQGTRLTVV.

This chain uses TRBV7-7 with TRBJ2-5, with D perhaps matching TRBD2 (6 bases). V shed 5 bases and J shed 7 bases, with 17 bases lying between them. Germline values: CDR1 SSHAT, CDR2 FNYEAQ (reference sequence). The CDR3 loop spans 14 amino acids. The chain's CDR3 is CASSESRAGGTQYF. The CDR3 nucleotides are TGTGCCAGCAGCGAGAGCCGGGCCGGGGGGACCCAGTACTTC.

The rearrangement links TRBV6-6 to TRBJ2-3; weak D call: TRBD1 (5 bases). V shed 8 bases and J shed 0 bases, with 12 bases lying between them. This CDR3 has 14 residues. Germline CDR1 MNHNY, CDR2 SVGAGI (reference sequence). The DNA for the CDR3 is TGTGCCAGCGAGGCCAGGGCTAGCACAGATACGCAGTATTTT. It yields the protein CASEARASTDTQYF.

The V gene is TRBV6-1, the J gene TRBJ2-3; D is perhaps TRBD2 (6 bases). Germline assignment: CDR1 MNHNS and CDR2 SASEGT. The CDR3 is 18 residues long. Trimming left V 2 bases short and J 2 bases short, with 20 bases between. The CDR3 nucleotides read TGTGCCAGCAGTGAAAGCCTCGACGAGGCGGGGTACACAGATACGCAGTATTTT. It encodes CASSESLDEAGYTDTQYF.

The chain joins TRBV4-1 to TRBJ2-1; D is unclear. CDR1 MGHRA and CDR2 YSYEKL come from the germline V gene. CDR3 length equals 11 residues. Trimming removed 3 bases at V and 7 bases at J, with 4 bases between. CDR3 nucleotide sequence: TGCGCCAGCAGCCACGTGAATGAGCAGTTCTTC. Residues: CASSHVNEQFF.